The 2 T cell receptor beta chains below come from one sample, sequenced in a study of blood T cell repertoires in COVID-19. Here immunoSEQ multiplex PCR was the method, and the copy in TCRdb shows in-frame clones only, minus some. The sample consists of tens of thousands of clones, 85% to 90% of them appearing once. What was sequenced was peripheral blood. Receptors originate from a man in his 60s with acute or convalescent COVID-19.

The rearrangement links TRBV9 to TRBJ2-3, with D possibly being TRBD2 (6 bases). In germline, CDR1 is SGDLS, CDR2 YYNGEE. V gave up 7 bases and J gave up 3 bases, with 12 bases separating them. The CDR3 runs 13 residues. The CDR3 is CASARLGTDTQYF. Written as DNA, the CDR3 is TGTGCCAGCGCCCGACTAGGAACAGATACGCAGTATTTT.

The chain has TRBV3-1 (or the pseudogene TRBV3-2) and TRBJ2-1; D gene ambiguous. V lost 0 bases, J lost 0 bases, and 9 bases lay in between. Germline lookup yields CDR1 LGHDT and CDR2 YNNKEL (reference sequence). The length of the CDR3 is 16 residues. CDR3 residues: CASSQDFAVSYNEQFF. The DNA for the CDR3 is TGTGCCAGCAGCCAAGATTTTGCGGTCTCCTACAATGAGCAGTTCTTC.